The TCR beta chain described here comes from a study of T cells in Graves' hyperthyroidism and ophthalmopathy. The CDR3 regions of TCR beta were amplified from RNA transcripts. When the TCR CDR3 underwent first-round RT-PCR, the HTBI primer set was used. TCRdb called the multiplex PCR reads again in MiXCR, with one record for every CDR3 protein. The table includes fewer than 400,000 distinct CDR3 sequences, 25% detected once. The length of the CDR3 is 15 residues. Trimming took 2 bases from V and 4 from J, leaving 14 bases between them. CDR1 MNHEY and CDR2 SVGAGI come from the germline V gene. J is TRBJ1-1 and V is TRBV6-5, with D perhaps matching TRBD1 (5 bases). The sequence was obtained from a man aged 50-60 years with Graves' hyperthyroidism. The sequenced sample consisted of blood. The CDR3 sequence is CASSYPGLSSTEAFF. CDR3 coding DNA: TGTGCCAGCAGTTACCCGGGACTATCTAGCACTGAAGCTTTCTTT.